The 12 T cell receptor beta chains presented below share a single source sample, sequenced in a study of shared clonotypes between healthy human individuals. Some clones are missing from TCRdb's copy, which holds only in-frame ones; the method was immunoSEQ multiplex PCR. The profile shows around 2,100,000 clones, about 94% of them singletons. Positive CCR7 selection of CD45RO-negative cells yielded the naive CD8 cells, and terminally differentiated effector memory CD45RA+ cells were excluded. Source material: naive CD8+ T cells sorted from blood. These receptors were collected from a man younger than 35 in good health.

This clone was detected only once. The genes are TRBV7-9 and TRBJ1-5; D is unresolved. Germline V lookup: CDR1 SEHNR, CDR2 FQNEAQ (reference sequence). This CDR3 comprises 14 residues. Between the trimmed V and J ends, which lost 2 bases and 4 bases, there was a span of 9 bases. The CDR3 spells CASSLSLGNQPQHF. The CDR3 coding sequence is TGTGCCAGCAGCTTATCCCTGGGGAATCAGCCCCAGCATTTT.

The chain links TRBV6-5 to TRBJ2-7, with 10 bases fitting TRBD1. The CDR3 is 16 amino acids. Germline assignment: CDR1 MNHEY and CDR2 SVGAGI. Trimming took 0 bases from V and 2 from J; bases not matched to a gene: 4. The CDR3 bases are TGTGCCAGCAGTTACTCAACCGACAGGGGGCCCTACGAGCAGTACTTC. Translating gives CASSYSTDRGPYEQYF.

The chain uses TRBV5-4 and TRBJ1-6; the D is unclear. Trimming took 6 bases from V and 11 from J, leaving 18 bases between them. The germline gives CDR1 SGHNT, CDR2 YYREEE (reference sequence). The CDR3 covers 14 residues. CDR3 in DNA: TGTGCCAGCACCAAAGCACCGGCCGACGCACCCCTCCACTTT. Amino acid sequence: CASTKAPADAPLHF.

This chain joins TRBV27 and TRBJ2-7; TRBD2 might be the D (6 bases). Germline V gives CDR1 MNHEY, CDR2 SMNVEV (reference sequence). The V end lost 2 bases, the J end lost 0 bases, and 11 bases lay between the germline ends. CDR3 length: 15 residues. CDR3 residues: CASSLSFGSSYEQYF. The CDR3 DNA reads TGTGCCAGCAGTTTAAGCTTCGGGAGCTCCTACGAGCAGTACTTC.

Regarding this clone: The same CDR3 also results from other DNA sequences found in this sample. The rearrangement links TRBV6-6 to TRBJ2-7; D call uncertain. The CDR3 is 13 residues long. Between the trimmed V and J ends, which lost 0 bases and 2 bases, there was a span of 5 bases. Germline CDR1 reads MNHNY; CDR2 reads SVGAGI (reference sequence). CDR3 residues: CASSYSRTYEQYF. CDR3 in DNA: TGTGCCAGCAGTTACTCTCGTACCTACGAGCAGTACTTC.

The chain combines TRBV18 with TRBJ2-4, with D perhaps given as TRBD1 or TRBD2 (5 bases each). Germline V lookup: CDR1 KGHSH, CDR2 LQKENI. The CDR3 sequence is 14 residues long. The V and J ends lost 4 bases and 5 bases respectively, with 12 bases between them. The CDR3 DNA reads as TGTGCCAGCTCACATCCGGGGCTAGAAAACATTCAGTACTTC. Protein: CASSHPGLENIQYF.

This chain links TRBV6-5 with TRBJ2-7; 7 positions agree with TRBD1. CDR3 size: 15 residues. With 4 bases clipped from V and 2 bases from J, the junction kept 8 bases outside the gene matches. Germline V lookup: CDR1 MNHEY, CDR2 SVGAGI. CDR3 loop: CASSLFGTEAYEQYF. As DNA, the CDR3 is TGTGCCAGCAGTTTATTTGGGACAGAGGCCTACGAGCAGTACTTC.

The chain recombines TRBV7-2 with TRBJ2-5; 7 bases are shared with TRBD2. The length of the CDR3 is 15 residues. Looked up from germline, CDR1 is SGHTA and CDR2 is FQGNSA. After removal of 1 base from V and 4 bases from J, the junction contained 6 bases not matched to a gene. The CDR3 loop is CASSLGAGPGETQYF. The DNA of the CDR3 is TGTGCCAGCAGCTTAGGAGCGGGGCCCGGAGAGACCCAGTACTTC.

As for this clone: One end of the junction is discordant with germline, which a read error may explain. CDR3 amino acids: CASSLAGSTDTQYF. The CDR3, as DNA: TGTGCTAGCAGCTTAGCGGGTAGCACAGATACGCAGTATTTT. The chain employs TRBV7-7 and TRBJ2-3, with TRBD2 identical over 7 bases. Germline assignment: CDR1 SSHAT and CDR2 FNYEAQ (reference sequence). The CDR3 sequence is 14 residues long. Full variable domain (outside the CDR3, taken from reference TRBV7-7 and TRBJ2-3): GAGVSQSPRYKVTKRGQDVTLRCDPISSHATLYWYQQALGQGPEFLTYFNYEAQPDKSGLPSDRFSAERPEGSISTLTIQRTEQRDSAMYRCASSLAGSTDTQYFGPGTRLTVL.

The rearrangement joins TRBV9 to TRBJ1-1, with 8 nucleotides matching TRBD1. The CDR3 consists of 18 residues. V dropped 1 base and J dropped 4; count of bases not matched to a gene: 15. The V gene's germline CDR1 is SGDLS and CDR2 YYNGEE. CDR3 sequence: CASSVLGAGGALGTEAFF. The DNA for the CDR3 is TGTGCCAGCAGCGTACTCGGGGCAGGGGGCGCCTTGGGCACTGAAGCTTTCTTT.

This clone has just one count. This chain uses TRBV6-1 with TRBJ2-2, with TRBD2 as a possible D gene (6 bases). The V end was cut by 2 bases, the J end by 2 bases, with 18 bases between. Per germline, CDR1 MNHNS and CDR2 SASEGT. CDR3 length equals 18 residues. CDR3 region: CASSERENWRGNTGELFF. The CDR3 DNA sequence: TGTGCCAGCAGTGAAAGGGAGAATTGGAGGGGTAACACCGGGGAGCTGTTTTTT.

The chain uses TRBV2 and TRBJ1-5, with D perhaps TRBD1 (6 bases). The CDR3 length is 20 residues. CDR1 and CDR2 (germline): SNHLY, FYNNEI. The germline V and J ends were trimmed by 0 bases and 6 bases, with 27 bases remaining between them. Here the CDR3 reads CASSEALQQGLSKSGQPQHF. CDR3 coding DNA: TGTGCCAGCAGTGAAGCGCTCCAACAGGGCCTCTCTAAATCGGGTCAGCCCCAGCATTTT.